The T cell receptor beta chain described here comes from a study of vaccination effects on CD4 cells after COVID-19 (dated by TCRdb to the early 2020s). With regard to the full study: In the ViraFEST assay, PBMC were stimulated with viral peptide pools, and antigen-specific CD4+ T cell clonotypes were then identified by expansion using TCR sequencing. In a couple of convalescent patients, pre-vaccine samples were collected 16 days and one week ahead of the first dose, 142 and 148 days after COVID-19 diagnosis. Some 2 million PBMC per well were cultured with approximately 10 ug/ml peptides in IMDM containing roughly 5% human AB serum, about 10 IU/ml IL-2 and gentamicin. The full study included roughly 11 COVID-19 convalescent patients and a few SARS-CoV-2-naive healthy vaccine recipients. Each participant got two doses of an mRNA SARS-CoV-2 vaccine, either BNT162b2 or mRNA-1273. SARS-CoV-2 spike-specific CD4+ TCR repertoires were compared before and after mRNA vaccination in COVID-19 convalescent patients and in infection-naive vaccine recipients. The Oncomine TCR Beta short-read assay on an Illumina iSeq 100 was used to sequence cultures from other donors in the study.

This clone was seen a handful of times. It has no known antigen specificity. No quality values exist for individual bases; no much larger clone is one base distant. Beyond this particular receptor, the publication reports: At late post-vaccination timepoints, both infection-induced and vaccine-induced clones showed marked clonal contraction, consistent with waning T cell responses. In convalescent patients, the post-vaccine spike-reactive repertoire consisted mainly of new vaccine-induced clones, largely distinct from infection-induced clones. Only a small number of convalescent patients were included, and no early post-infection timepoints were available, which limited the study.

The germline V gene supplies CDR1 MNHEY and CDR2 SVGEGT. The CDR3 goes from the cysteine to the phenylalanine over 17 residues. CDR3 DNA only is kept here, 51 bases in frame from base 1. At the junction V is shortened by 2 bases and J by 5 bases; bases outside the gene matches: 10. The method was the immunoSEQ multiplex PCR assay. DNA from the CD4+ T cells that had been cultured and isolated underwent TCR beta CDR3 sequencing. Turning to the authors' computational methods: The analysis removed non-productive TCR sequences, trimmed reads to the CDR3 region, and retained only CDR3s that were 7 or more amino acids long. Antigen-specific clonotypes were identified using the MANAFEST web app by comparison of expansion in peptide wells against reference cultures. To be called positive, a clone needed expansion at FDR<0.05 compared with the reference and with all other wells, an odds ratio greater than 5, and a frequency greater than 0.1% in two replicate wells. Cross-reactive clonotypes were defined as significantly expanded in SARS-CoV-2 spike wells and in at least one common cold coronavirus spike condition. Levenshtein distance calculated with the stringdist R package was used to assess CDR3 similarity, and unrooted trees were constructed with ape in R 3.6.1. The table was pulled from immuneACCESS by TCRdb, which kept in-frame rearrangements only. Such tables lose some clones; where checked, under half of the loss comes from unresolved V genes, and the rest has no known cause. V and J calls and clone size are those listed in that table; D and trimming were worked out from the DNA. For this sample there are 50,000 to 70,000 clones; 55% to 75% appear just once. Roughly 25% of the sample belongs to the ten largest clones.

After about 9 days of culture, CD4+ T cells were isolated with the EasySep CD4+ T cell isolation kit. Convalescent patients had PCR-confirmed SARS-CoV-2 infection between March and December 2020, before Alpha, Beta and Delta variants emerged in the United States. On days 3 and 7, half of the culture medium was replaced with fresh IL-2-containing medium. Unless otherwise noted, each peptide stimulation condition was cultured in triplicate wells. PBMC were separated from whole blood using Ficoll-Paque Plus gradient centrifugation and were then either cryopreserved at -140C or used fresh. The QIAamp micro DNA kit was used to extract genomic DNA from the cultured CD4+ T cells.

The rearranged chain carries TRBV6-2 or TRBV6-3 and TRBJ2-1; 9 of the junction bases match TRBD2. The source material was CD4+ T cells from PBMCs cultured without peptide, sampled before COVID-19 vaccination. The receptor was isolated from a human donor who had a prior SARS-CoV-2 infection. This receptor carries the CDR3 CASSYTLAGGGNNEQFF. DNA sequence: TGTGCCAGCAGTTACACCCTTGCGGGAGGGGGCAACAATGAGCAGTTCTTC.